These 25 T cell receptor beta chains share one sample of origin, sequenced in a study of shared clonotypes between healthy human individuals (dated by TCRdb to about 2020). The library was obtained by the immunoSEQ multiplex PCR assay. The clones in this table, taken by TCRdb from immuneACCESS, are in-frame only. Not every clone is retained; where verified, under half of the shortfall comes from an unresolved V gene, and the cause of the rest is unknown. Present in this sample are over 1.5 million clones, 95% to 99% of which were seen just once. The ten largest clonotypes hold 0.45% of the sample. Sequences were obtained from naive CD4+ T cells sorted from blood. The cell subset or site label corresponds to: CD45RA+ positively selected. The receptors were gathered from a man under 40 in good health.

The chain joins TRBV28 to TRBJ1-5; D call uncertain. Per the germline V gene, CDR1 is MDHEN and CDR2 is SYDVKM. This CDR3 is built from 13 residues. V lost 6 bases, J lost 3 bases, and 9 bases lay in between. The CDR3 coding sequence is TGTGCCAGCAGGTGGACGGTCAATCAGCCCCAGCATTTT. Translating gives CASRWTVNQPQHF.

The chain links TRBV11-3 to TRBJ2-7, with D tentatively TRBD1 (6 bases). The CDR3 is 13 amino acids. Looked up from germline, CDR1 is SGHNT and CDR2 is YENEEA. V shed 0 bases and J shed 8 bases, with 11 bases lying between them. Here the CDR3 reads CASSLDQGYQQYF. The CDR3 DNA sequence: TGTGCCAGCAGCTTAGATCAGGGGTACCAGCAGTACTTC.

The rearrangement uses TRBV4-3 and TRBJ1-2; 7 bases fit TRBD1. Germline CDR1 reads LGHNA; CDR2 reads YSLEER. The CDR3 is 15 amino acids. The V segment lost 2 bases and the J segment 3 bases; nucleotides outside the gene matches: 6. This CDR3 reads CASSQQGGADYGYTF. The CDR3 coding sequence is TGCGCCAGCAGCCAACAGGGGGGCGCGGACTATGGCTACACCTTC.

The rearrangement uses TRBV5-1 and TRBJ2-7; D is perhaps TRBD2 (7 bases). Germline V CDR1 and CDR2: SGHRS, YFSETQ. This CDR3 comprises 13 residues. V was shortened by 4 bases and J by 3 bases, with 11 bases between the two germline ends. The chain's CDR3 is CASSTGGLYEQYF. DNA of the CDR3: TGCGCCAGCAGCACCGGGGGGCTCTACGAGCAGTACTTC. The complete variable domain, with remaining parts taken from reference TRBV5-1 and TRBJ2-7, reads KAGVTQTPRYLIKTRGQQVTLSCSPISGHRSVSWYQQTPGQGLQFLFEYFSETQRNKGNFPGRFSGRQFSNSRSEMNVSTLELGDSALYLCASSTGGLYEQYFGPGTRLTVT.

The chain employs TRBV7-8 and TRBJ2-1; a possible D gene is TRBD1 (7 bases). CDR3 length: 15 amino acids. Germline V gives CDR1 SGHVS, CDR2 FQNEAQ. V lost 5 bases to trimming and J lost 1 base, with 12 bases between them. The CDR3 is CASSAGTVSYNEQFF. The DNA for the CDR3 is TGTGCCAGCAGCGCGGGGACAGTTTCCTACAATGAGCAGTTCTTC.

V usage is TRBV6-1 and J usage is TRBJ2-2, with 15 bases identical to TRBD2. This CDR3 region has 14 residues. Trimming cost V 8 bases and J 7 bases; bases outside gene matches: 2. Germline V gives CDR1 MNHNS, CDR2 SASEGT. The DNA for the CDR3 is TGTGCCAGCGAGGGACTAGCGGGAGGCGGGGAGCTGTTTTTT. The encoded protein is CASEGLAGGGELFF.

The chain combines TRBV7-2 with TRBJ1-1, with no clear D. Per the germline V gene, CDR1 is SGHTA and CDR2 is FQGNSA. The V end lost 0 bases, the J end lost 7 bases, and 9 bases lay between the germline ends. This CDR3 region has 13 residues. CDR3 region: CASSLAGGSEAFF. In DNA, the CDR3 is TGTGCCAGCAGCTTAGCCGGTGGTAGTGAAGCTTTCTTT. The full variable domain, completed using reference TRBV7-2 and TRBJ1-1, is GAGVSQSPSNKVTEKGKDVELRCDPISGHTALYWYRQSLGQGLEFLIYFQGNSAPDKSGLPSDRFSAERTGGSVSTLTIQRTQQEDSAVYLCASSLAGGSEAFFGQGTRLTVV.

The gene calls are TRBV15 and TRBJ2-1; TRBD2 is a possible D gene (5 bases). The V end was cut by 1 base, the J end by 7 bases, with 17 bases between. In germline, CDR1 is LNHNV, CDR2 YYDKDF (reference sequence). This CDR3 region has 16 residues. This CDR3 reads CATSRAPGFPGNEQFF. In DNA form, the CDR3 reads TGTGCCACCAGCAGAGCCCCGGGCTTTCCGGGGAATGAGCAGTTCTTC.

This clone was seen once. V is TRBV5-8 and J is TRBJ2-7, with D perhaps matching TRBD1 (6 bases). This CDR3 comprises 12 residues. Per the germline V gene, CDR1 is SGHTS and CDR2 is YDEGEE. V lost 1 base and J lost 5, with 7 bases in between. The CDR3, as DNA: TGTGCCAGCAGCTTGACAGGGAACGAGCAGTACTTC. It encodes CASSLTGNEQYF.

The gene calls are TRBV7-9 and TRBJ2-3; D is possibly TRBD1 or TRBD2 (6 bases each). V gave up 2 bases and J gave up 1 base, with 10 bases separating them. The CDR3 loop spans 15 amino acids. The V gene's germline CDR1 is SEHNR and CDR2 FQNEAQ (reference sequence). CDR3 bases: TGTGCCAGCAGCTTACTGAGGGGGGGCACAGATACGCAGTATTTT. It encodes CASSLLRGGTDTQYF.

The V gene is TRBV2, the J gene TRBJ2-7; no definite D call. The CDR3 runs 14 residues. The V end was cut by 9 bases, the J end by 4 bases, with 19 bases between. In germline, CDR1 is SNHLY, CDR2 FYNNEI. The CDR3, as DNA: TGTGCCAGTCTATCTACGAACTCCCTTTACGAGCAGTACTTC. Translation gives CASLSTNSLYEQYF.

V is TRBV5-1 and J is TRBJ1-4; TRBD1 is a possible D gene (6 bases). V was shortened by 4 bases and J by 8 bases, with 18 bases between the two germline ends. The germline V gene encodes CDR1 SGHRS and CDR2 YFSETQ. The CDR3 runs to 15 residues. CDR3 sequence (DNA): TGCGCCAGCAGCCTAGGGTTACAGGGTGGGGAAAAACTGTTTTTT. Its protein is CASSLGLQGGEKLFF.

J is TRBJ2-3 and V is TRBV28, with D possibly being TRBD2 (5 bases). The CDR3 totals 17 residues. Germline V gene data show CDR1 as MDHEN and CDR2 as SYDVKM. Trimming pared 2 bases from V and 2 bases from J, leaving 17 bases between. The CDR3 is CASSLRRPTRATDTQYF. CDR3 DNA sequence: TGTGCCAGCAGTTTAAGGCGACCAACTAGGGCCACAGATACGCAGTATTTT.

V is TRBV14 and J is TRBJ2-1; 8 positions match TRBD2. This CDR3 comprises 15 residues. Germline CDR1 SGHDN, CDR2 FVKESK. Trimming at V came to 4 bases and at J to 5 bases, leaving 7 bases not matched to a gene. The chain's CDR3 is CASSPFRGGHNEQFF. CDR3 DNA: TGTGCCAGCAGCCCCTTCCGGGGGGGGCACAATGAGCAGTTCTTC.

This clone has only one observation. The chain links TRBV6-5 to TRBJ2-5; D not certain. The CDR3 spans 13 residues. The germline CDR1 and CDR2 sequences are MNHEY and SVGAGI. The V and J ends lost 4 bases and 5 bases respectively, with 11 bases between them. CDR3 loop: CASSLATSETQYF. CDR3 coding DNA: TGTGCCAGCAGTTTGGCCACGTCCGAGACCCAGTACTTC.

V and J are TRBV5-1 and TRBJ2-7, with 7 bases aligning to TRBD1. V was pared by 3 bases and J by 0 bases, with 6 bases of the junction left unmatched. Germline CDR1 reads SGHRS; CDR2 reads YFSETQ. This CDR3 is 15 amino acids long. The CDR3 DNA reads TGCGCCAGCAGCTCGGTTAGGGGGCTCTCCTACGAGCAGTACTTC. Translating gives CASSSVRGLSYEQYF. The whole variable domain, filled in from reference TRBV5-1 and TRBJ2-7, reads KAGVTQTPRYLIKTRGQQVTLSCSPISGHRSVSWYQQTPGQGLQFLFEYFSETQRNKGNFPGRFSGRQFSNSRSEMNVSTLELGDSALYLCASSSVRGLSYEQYFGPGTRLTVT.

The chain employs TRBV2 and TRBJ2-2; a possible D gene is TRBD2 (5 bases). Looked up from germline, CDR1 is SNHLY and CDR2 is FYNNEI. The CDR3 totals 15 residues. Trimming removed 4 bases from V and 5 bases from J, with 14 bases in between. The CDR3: CASSAGNVRTGELFF. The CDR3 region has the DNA TGTGCCAGCAGTGCCGGGAATGTGCGTACCGGGGAGCTGTTTTTT.

The DNA for the CDR3 is TGTGCCAGCAGCTTAGGAGGGGGAAACACCATATATTTT. This gives the protein CASSLGGGNTIYF. This chain connects TRBV11-3 to TRBJ1-3; D not resolved. This CDR3 is built from 13 residues. V lost 1 base, J lost 4 bases, and 5 bases lay in between. Germline V gives CDR1 SGHNT, CDR2 YENEEA. The entire variable domain, with the rest obtained from reference TRBV11-3 and TRBJ1-3, is as follows: EAGVVQSPRYKIIEKKQPVAFWCNPISGHNTLYWYLQNLGQGPELLIRYENEEAVDDSQLPKDRFSAERLKGVDSTLKIQPAELGDSAVYLCASSLGGGNTIYFGEGSWLTVV.

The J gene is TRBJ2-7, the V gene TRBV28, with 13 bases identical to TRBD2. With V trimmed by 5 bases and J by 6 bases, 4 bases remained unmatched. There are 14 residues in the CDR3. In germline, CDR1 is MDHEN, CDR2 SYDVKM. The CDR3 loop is CASSGLAGVGEQYF. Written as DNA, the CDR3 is TGTGCCAGCAGTGGACTAGCGGGAGTAGGCGAGCAGTACTTC.

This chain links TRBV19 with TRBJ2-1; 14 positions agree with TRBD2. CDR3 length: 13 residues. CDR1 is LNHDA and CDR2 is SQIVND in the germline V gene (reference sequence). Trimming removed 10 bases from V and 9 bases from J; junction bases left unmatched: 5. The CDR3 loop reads CATSGLAGAEQFF. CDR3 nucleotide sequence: TGTGCCACCTCGGGACTAGCGGGAGCTGAGCAGTTCTTC.

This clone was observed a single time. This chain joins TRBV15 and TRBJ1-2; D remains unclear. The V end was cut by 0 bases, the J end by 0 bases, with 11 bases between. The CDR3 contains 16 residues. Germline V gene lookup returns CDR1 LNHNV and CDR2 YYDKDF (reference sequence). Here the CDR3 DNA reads TGTGCCACCAGCAGAGATTTTCGGGCTACTAACTATGGCTACACCTTC. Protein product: CATSRDFRATNYGYTF. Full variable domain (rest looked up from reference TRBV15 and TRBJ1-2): DAMVIQNPRYQVTQFGKPVTLSCSQTLNHNVMYWYQQKSSQAPKLLFHYYDKDFNNEADTPDNFQSRRPNTSFCFLDIRSPGLGDTAMYLCATSRDFRATNYGYTFGSGTRLTVV.

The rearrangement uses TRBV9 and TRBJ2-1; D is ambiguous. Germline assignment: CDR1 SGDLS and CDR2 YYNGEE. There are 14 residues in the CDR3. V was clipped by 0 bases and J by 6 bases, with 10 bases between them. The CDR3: CASSVARSVNEQFF. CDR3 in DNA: TGTGCCAGCAGCGTAGCTCGCAGCGTCAATGAGCAGTTCTTC.

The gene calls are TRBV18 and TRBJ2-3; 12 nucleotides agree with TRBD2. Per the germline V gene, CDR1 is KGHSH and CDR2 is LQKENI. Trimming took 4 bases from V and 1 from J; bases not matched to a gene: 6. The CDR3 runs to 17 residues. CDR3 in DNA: TGTGCCAGCTCACTTCTAGCGGGAGGGCCTGGCACAGATACGCAGTATTTT. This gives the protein CASSLLAGGPGTDTQYF.

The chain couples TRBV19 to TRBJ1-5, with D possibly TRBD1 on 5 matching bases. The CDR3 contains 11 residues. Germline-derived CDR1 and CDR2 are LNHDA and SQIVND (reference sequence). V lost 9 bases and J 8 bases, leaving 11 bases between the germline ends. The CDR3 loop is CASRGGEPQHF. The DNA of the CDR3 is TGTGCCAGCCGGGGAGGGGAGCCCCAGCATTTT.

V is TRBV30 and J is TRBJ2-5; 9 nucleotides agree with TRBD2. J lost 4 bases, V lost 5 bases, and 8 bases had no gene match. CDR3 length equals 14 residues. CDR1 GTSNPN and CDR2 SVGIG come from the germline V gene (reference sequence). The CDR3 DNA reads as TGTGCCTGGGGAACACTAGCGGGTCGAGAGACCCAGTACTTC. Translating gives CAWGTLAGRETQYF.